These 11 T cell receptor beta chains were all obtained from the same sample, sequenced in a study of T-cell reconstitution after alpha-beta-depleted transplantation in children. Unique molecular identifiers were built into the TCRbeta library. One entry per CDR3 protein results from TCRdb running MiXCR on the PCR reads. The data contain approximately 500,000 distinct CDR3 sequences, roughly a tenth of them singletons. The material was PBMCs, obtained before TCRalphabeta/CD19-depleted stem cell transplant. The receptors derive from a child aged 2 to 9 with inherited bone marrow failure, due to receive a stem cell transplant.

This clonotype has a handful of counts. A much larger clone sits a single nucleotide away, making a read error possible. The rearrangement links TRBV5-5 to TRBJ2-3, with a weak D call TRBD1 (5 bases). Germline lookup yields CDR1 SGHKS and CDR2 YYEKEE (reference sequence). The CDR3 is 18 residues long. V was trimmed by 3 bases and J by 1 base, leaving 21 bases between them. The CDR3 here is CASSSRQRNQRRTDTQYF. CDR3 sequence (DNA): TGTGCCAGCAGCTCGAGACAGCGAAACCAGAGACGCACAGATACGCAGTATTTT.

Note on this clonotype: A much larger clonotype is one base distant, so this may be a read error. It is likely a read error, because the conserved phenylalanine at the end of the CDR3 is missing. The V gene is TRBV28, the J gene TRBJ2-5; D might be TRBD2 (5 bases). CDR3 length: 14 amino acids. V was cut by 5 bases and J by 4 bases, with 14 bases left in between. CDR1 is MDHEN, CDR2 SYDVKM, per germline. The CDR3 nucleotides are TGTGCCAGCAGTCCGCACCGGGATCTAGAGACCCAGTACTAC. As protein: CASSPHRDLETQYY.

The chain combines TRBV7-2 with TRBJ2-5; 7 bases align to TRBD2. Trimming took 3 bases from V and 5 from J; bases not matched to a gene: 9. The length of the CDR3 is 15 residues. Germline CDR1 is SGHTA and CDR2 is FQGNSA. The chain's CDR3 is CASSLGGGPRETQYF. The CDR3 DNA sequence: TGTGCCAGCAGCTTGGGGGGAGGGCCGCGGGAGACCCAGTACTTC.

This clonotype was detected ten times or more. The chain carries TRBV4-3 and TRBJ2-1; D is undetermined. There are 16 residues in the CDR3. The germline V gene encodes CDR1 LGHNA and CDR2 YSLEER. Trimming took 3 bases from V and 0 from J, leaving 12 bases between them. The CDR3 sequence: CASSQDPLSSYNEQFF. The CDR3 DNA reads TGCGCCAGCAGCCAGGACCCATTAAGCTCCTACAATGAGCAGTTCTTC.

This clonotype was observed at least ten times. The genes are TRBV29-1 and TRBJ1-4; TRBD1 matches 9 bases. V was pared by 6 bases and J by 7 bases, with 3 bases of the junction left unmatched. Per the germline V gene, CDR1 is SQVTM and CDR2 is ANQGSEA. CDR3 size: 12 residues. The CDR3 nucleotides read TGCAGCGTACAGGGGGCAGGTGAAAAACTGTTTTTT. The encoded protein is CSVQGAGEKLFF.

The rearrangement uses TRBV13 and TRBJ2-7; D is unresolved. The CDR3 is 14 amino acids. CDR1 and CDR2 (germline): PRHDT, FYEKMQ (reference sequence). V lost 5 bases and J lost 2, with 13 bases in between. Here the CDR3 DNA reads TGTGCCAGCAGCCCTCCCGCGGAAGCCTACGAGCAGTACTTC. Its translation: CASSPPAEAYEQYF.

This clonotype has just a few counts. This chain connects TRBV20-1 to TRBJ2-7; 7 bases match TRBD1. V shed 1 base, J shed 2 bases, and the junction held 5 bases outside the gene matches. Germline assignment: CDR1 DFQATT and CDR2 SNEGSKA (reference sequence). There are 14 residues in the CDR3. CDR3 in DNA: TGCAGTGCTAGAGTGACAGGGAAACCCTACGAGCAGTACTTC. This codes for CSARVTGKPYEQYF.

In this sample, this clonotype turned up many times. The rearrangement links TRBV25-1 to TRBJ2-7; 7 bases align to TRBD1. CDR1 is MGHDK and CDR2 is SYGVNS in the germline V gene. The length of the CDR3 is 14 residues. After removal of 3 bases from V and 7 bases from J, the junction contained 9 bases not matched to a gene. The CDR3 DNA sequence: TGTGCCAGCAGTGACCGGGACAGAACCGTAGAGCAGTACTTC. Its translation is CASSDRDRTVEQYF.

This rearrangement joins TRBV10-2 to TRBJ2-1, with TRBD2 matching over 9 bases. Unmatched junction bases numbered 8, after V lost 6 bases and J lost 5 bases. Germline V gives CDR1 WSHSY, CDR2 SAAADI. The CDR3 consists of 15 residues. CDR3 DNA sequence: TGCGCCAGCAGAGACCCCCGGACTAGCGACAATGAGCAGTTCTTC. Its translation is CASRDPRTSDNEQFF.

This chain links TRBV3-1 with TRBJ2-5; 10 nucleotides align to TRBD2. The junction had 6 bases not matched to a gene; V was cut back by 1 base and J by 4 bases. The CDR3 has 16 residues. The germline V gene encodes CDR1 LGHDT and CDR2 YNNKEL (reference sequence). The CDR3 protein is CASSQAASGSRETQYF. The DNA for the CDR3 is TGTGCCAGCAGCCAAGCGGCTAGCGGGAGTAGAGAGACCCAGTACTTC.

Details on this clonotype: Since a much larger clone is just one base distant, this may be a read error. The chain couples TRBV20-1 to TRBJ1-2; D is perhaps TRBD1 (5 bases). The CDR3 runs 12 residues. Germline CDR1 DFQATT, CDR2 SNEGSKA (reference sequence). CDR3 sequence reads: CSAKSTAYGHTF. The CDR3 DNA follows: TGCAGTGCAAAGTCGACAGCCTATGGCCACACCTTC.